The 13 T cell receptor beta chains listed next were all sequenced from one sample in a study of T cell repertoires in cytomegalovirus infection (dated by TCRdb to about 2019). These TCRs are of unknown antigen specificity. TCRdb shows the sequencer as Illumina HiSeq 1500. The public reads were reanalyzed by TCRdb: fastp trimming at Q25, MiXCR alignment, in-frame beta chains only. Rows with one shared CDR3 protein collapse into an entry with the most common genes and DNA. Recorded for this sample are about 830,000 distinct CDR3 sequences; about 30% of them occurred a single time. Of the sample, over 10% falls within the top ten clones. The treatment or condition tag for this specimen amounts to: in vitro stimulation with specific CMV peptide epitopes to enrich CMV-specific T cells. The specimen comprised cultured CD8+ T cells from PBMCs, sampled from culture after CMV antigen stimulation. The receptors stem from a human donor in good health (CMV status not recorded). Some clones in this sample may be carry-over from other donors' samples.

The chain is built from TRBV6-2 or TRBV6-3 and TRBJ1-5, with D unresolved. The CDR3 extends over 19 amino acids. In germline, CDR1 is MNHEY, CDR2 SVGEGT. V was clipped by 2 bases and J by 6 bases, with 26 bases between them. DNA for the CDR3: TGTGCCAGCAGTTACGGGTTCCCAGGAGGGCAGGAAAGAGGTCAGCCCCAGCATTTT. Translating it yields CASSYGFPGGQERGQPQHF.

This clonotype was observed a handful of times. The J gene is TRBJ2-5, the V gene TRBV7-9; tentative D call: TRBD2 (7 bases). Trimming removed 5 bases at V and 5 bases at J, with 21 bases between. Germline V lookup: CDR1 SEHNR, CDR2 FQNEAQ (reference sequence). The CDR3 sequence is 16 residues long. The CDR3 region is CASSHGLGGSKETQYF. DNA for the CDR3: TGTGCCAGCAGCCACGGACTAGGGGGGAGTAAGGAGACCCAGTACTTC.

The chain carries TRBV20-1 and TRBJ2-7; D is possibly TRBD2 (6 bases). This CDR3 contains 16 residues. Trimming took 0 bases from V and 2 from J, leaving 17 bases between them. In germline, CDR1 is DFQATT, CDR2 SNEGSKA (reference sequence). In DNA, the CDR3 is TGCAGTGCTAGAGAGACGGCTAGCGTTTATACCTACGAGCAGTACTTC. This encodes CSARETASVYTYEQYF.

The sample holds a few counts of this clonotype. The CDR3 DNA is TGTGCCAGCAGTTACGTCGAGACGGACAGCTCCTACGAGCAGTACTTC. As protein: CASSYVETDSSYEQYF. The chain is built from TRBV6-6 and TRBJ2-7, with D perhaps TRBD1 (6 bases). With 2 bases removed from V and 0 bases from J, the gap between germline ends came to 14 bases. Germline CDR1 is MNHNY and CDR2 is SVGAGI (reference sequence). The CDR3 extends over 16 amino acids.

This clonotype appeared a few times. The CDR3, as DNA: TGTGCTAGTGGTTTGGTAATTAATTCGGTGGCAGGGGACGTCGCCGGGGAGCTGTTTTTT. Its translation: CASGLVINSVAGDVAGELFF. The genes are TRBV12-5 and TRBJ2-2; a weak D match, TRBD1 (6 bases). V was pared by 0 bases and J by 6 bases, with 26 bases between. Germline CDR1 and CDR2: LGHNT and FRNRAP. CDR3 length equals 20 residues.

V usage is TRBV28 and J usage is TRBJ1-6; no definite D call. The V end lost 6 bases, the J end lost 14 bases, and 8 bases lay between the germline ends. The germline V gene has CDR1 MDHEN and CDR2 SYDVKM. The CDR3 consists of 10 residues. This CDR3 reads CASSSSTLHF. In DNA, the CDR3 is TGTGCCAGCAGCTCCTCTACCCTCCACTTT.

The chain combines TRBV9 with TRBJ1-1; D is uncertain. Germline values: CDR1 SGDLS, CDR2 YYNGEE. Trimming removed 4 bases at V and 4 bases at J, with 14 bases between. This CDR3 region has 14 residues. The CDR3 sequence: CASSLRRDPTEAFF. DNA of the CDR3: TGTGCCAGCAGCCTCCGGAGGGATCCCACTGAAGCTTTCTTT.

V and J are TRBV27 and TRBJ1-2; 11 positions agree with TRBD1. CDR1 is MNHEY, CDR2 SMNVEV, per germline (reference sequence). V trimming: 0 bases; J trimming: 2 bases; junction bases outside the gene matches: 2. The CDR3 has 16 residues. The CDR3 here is CASSLSRTGGNYGYTF. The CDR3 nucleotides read TGTGCCAGCAGTTTATCTCGGACAGGGGGCAACTATGGCTACACCTTC.

DNA of the CDR3: TGCGCCAGCAGCTTGTTGGCGGACATCCCCAAAAGTCGACTGAACACTGAAGCTTTCTTT. Protein product: CASSLLADIPKSRLNTEAFF. The chain uses TRBV5-1 and TRBJ1-1; D is perhaps TRBD1 (5 bases). This CDR3 has 20 amino acids. Germline-derived CDR1 and CDR2 are SGHRS and YFSETQ. Between the trimmed V and J ends, which lost 1 base and 0 bases, there was a span of 25 bases.

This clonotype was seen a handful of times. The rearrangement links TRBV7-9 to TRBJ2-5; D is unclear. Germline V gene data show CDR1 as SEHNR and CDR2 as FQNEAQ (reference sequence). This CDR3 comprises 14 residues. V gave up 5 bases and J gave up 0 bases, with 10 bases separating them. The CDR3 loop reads CASSRTEYQETQYF. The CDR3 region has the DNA TGTGCCAGCAGCAGAACAGAGTACCAAGAGACCCAGTACTTC.

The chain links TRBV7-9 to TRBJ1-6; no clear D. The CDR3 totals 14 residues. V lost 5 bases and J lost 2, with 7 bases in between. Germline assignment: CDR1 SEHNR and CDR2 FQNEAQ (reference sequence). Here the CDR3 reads CASSGETYNSPLHF. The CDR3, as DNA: TGTGCCAGCAGCGGGGAAACCTATAATTCACCCCTCCACTTT.

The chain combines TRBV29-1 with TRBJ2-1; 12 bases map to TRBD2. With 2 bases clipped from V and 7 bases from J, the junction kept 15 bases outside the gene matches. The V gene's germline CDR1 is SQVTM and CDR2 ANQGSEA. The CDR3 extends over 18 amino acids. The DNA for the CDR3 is TGCAGCGTTGAATTTTTTTCGTCTAGCGGGGGGGCAATGAATGAGCAGTTCTTC. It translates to CSVEFFSSSGGAMNEQFF.

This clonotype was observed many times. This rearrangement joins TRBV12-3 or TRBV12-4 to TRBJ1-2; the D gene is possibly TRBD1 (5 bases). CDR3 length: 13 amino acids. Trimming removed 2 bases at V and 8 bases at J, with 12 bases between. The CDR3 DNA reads TGTGCCAGCAGTTTACACGTAGGGGAAGGCTACACCTTC. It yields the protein CASSLHVGEGYTF.